The source of this T cell receptor beta chain is a study of shared clonotypes between healthy human individuals. Comments on this clone: Antigen specificity is unknown.

The assay used deep level. Unsorted PBMC DNA was sequenced on ten immunoSEQ deep assay plates. Sequenced by immunoSEQ multiplex PCR; TCRdb stores in-frame clones only, minus some. Altogether about half a million clones are present, 60% to 80% being singletons, with the ten largest covering 12%. Regarding the study as a whole: Exclusively blood specimens were collected; tissue repertoires likely differ.

J lost 0 bases, V lost 2 bases, and 11 bases had no gene match. The germline V gene encodes CDR1 KGHSH and CDR2 LQKENI. This CDR3 comprises 18 residues. Caucasian adults living in Nashville, Tennessee, provided all samples. The sample was PBMCs. The rearrangement links TRBV18 to TRBJ2-3, with 7 bases lining up with TRBD1. The TCR comes from a middle-aged woman in good health. Some clones in this sample may be carry-over from other donors' samples. In DNA form, the CDR3 reads TGTGCCAGCTCACCAATCAGGGGGACGTTAAAGAGCACAGATACGCAGTATTTT. It encodes CASSPIRGTLKSTDTQYF.